These T cell receptor beta chains were read from a single sample in a study of cytomegalovirus exposure and HLA in healthy donors. Measured with immunoSEQ multiplex PCR; TCRdb has only the in-frame clones, and not every one. The sample holds fewer than 250,000 clones, roughly 80% seen once. The sample comprised PBMCs. These receptors were taken from a man aged 30 to 45 in good health and CMV-seronegative. Each CDR3 is given with its conserved first and last residue. The D gene is left open where the match is weak. Only part of the rows carry a size: once, few, many, or a class if the clone is expanded.

CASSLERITEAFF TGTGCCAGCAGCTTGGAGCGGATCACTGAAGCTTTCTTT TRBJ1-1 TRBV5-5 . .
CASSQDIAWEAFF TGCGCCAGCAGCCAAGATATAGCTTGGGAAGCTTTCTTT TRBJ1-1 TRBV4-1 . .
CASSLELTGELFF TGTGCCAGCAGCTTAGAGCTTACCGGGGAGCTGTTTTTT TRBJ2-2 TRBV7-9 . .
CASSYFSQDGTGELFF TGTGCCAGCAGTTACTTCTCACAGGATGGGACCGGGGAGCTGTTTTTT TRBJ2-2 TRBV6-6 . .
CASSEFQGASYEQYF TGTGCCAGCAGTGAGTTTCAGGGGGCATCCTACGAGCAGTACTTC TRBJ2-7 TRBV2 TRBD1 .
CASSLGPGQETQYF TGTGCCAGCAGCTTAGGGCCAGGTCAAGAGACCCAGTACTTC TRBJ2-5 TRBV7-2 . .
CASSLRQGYEKLFF TGTGCCAGCAGTTTACGACAGGGTTATGAAAAACTGTTTTTT TRBJ1-4 TRBV28 TRBD1 .
CASSLRTGTENTEAFF TGTGCCAGCAGCTTAAGGACCGGGACAGAGAACACTGAAGCTTTCTTT TRBJ1-1 TRBV7-6 TRBD1 once
CASSFLRQGLDTIYF TGTGCCAGCAGTTTTCTCCGACAGGGCCTCGACACCATATATTTT TRBJ1-3 TRBV28 TRBD1 .
CASSAWTALQETQYF TGTGCCAGCAGCGCCTGGACAGCGCTCCAAGAGACCCAGTACTTC TRBJ2-5 TRBV5-6 . .
CASRSLQGARETQYF TGTGCCAGCAGATCCCTACAGGGGGCACGGGAGACCCAGTACTTC TRBJ2-5 TRBV28 TRBD1 .
CASSTGRDSYYEQYF TGTGCCAGCAGCACGGGCCGGGACTCGTACTACGAGCAGTACTTC TRBJ2-7 TRBV7-2 . .
CASSLNFAENTEAFF TGTGCCAGCAGCTTAAATTTTGCGGAAAACACTGAAGCTTTCTTT TRBJ1-1 TRBV7-2 . .
CASRSSGGADTDTQYF TGTGCCAGCAGGTCTAGCGGGGGGGCGGACACAGATACGCAGTATTTT TRBJ2-3 TRBV6-6 TRBD2 .
CASRGWTGPGVLFF TGTGCCAGCCGAGGTTGGACAGGGCCGGGCGTGCTGTTTTTT TRBJ2-2 TRBV7-6 TRBD1 .
CASSPAPGSDTQYF TGTGCCAGCAGCCCCGCCCCCGGGTCAGATACGCAGTATTTT TRBJ2-3 TRBV9 . .
CASNYRGQNTEAFF TGTGCCAGCAACTATAGGGGCCAGAACACTGAAGCTTTCTTT TRBJ1-1 TRBV28 . .
CASSGNQGAYGYTF TGTGCCAGCAGCGGTAACCAGGGGGCCTATGGCTACACCTTC TRBJ1-2 TRBV7-2 TRBD1 .
CASSPENRWNTEAFF TGTGCCAGCAGTCCGGAGAACCGGTGGAACACTGAAGCTTTCTTT TRBJ1-1 TRBV28 . .
CASSLDASSSYNSPLHF TGCGCCAGCAGCTTGGACGCCTCGAGCTCCTATAATTCACCCCTCCACTTT TRBJ1-6 TRBV5-1 . .
CSVERGPNTEAFF TGCAGCGTTGAAAGGGGGCCGAACACTGAAGCTTTCTTT TRBJ1-1 TRBV29-1 TRBD1 .
CASSQGLAYEQYF TGCGCCAGCAGCCAGGGACTAGCCTACGAGCAGTACTTC TRBJ2-7 TRBV4-1 TRBD2 .
CASSSQGAYDTQYF TGCGCCAGCAGCTCACAGGGGGCATACGATACGCAGTATTTT TRBJ2-3 TRBV5-1 TRBD1 once
CASQGSLEHEQFF TGTGCCAGCCAGGGGAGCTTGGAGCATGAGCAGTTCTTC TRBJ2-1 TRBV6-6 . .
CASSLVGGYYSGNTIYF TGTGCCAGCAGCTTGGTGGGGGGATACTACTCTGGAAACACCATATATTTT TRBJ1-3 TRBV5-6 . few
CASSARTGLGNTEAFF TGTGCCAGCAGTGCTCGGACAGGGCTCGGGAACACTGAAGCTTTCTTT TRBJ1-1 TRBV28 TRBD1 .
CASSWSGGAGNEQFF TGTGCCAGCAGTTGGAGCGGGGGGGCGGGGAATGAGCAGTTCTTC TRBJ2-1 TRBV27 TRBD2 once